This T cell receptor (beta chain) was sequenced for a study of blood T cell repertoires in COVID-19. As for the study in general: Sample material is recorded as cDNA or gDNA derived from T cells, B-cell-depleted T cells, or PBMCs.

This CDR3 is built from 11 residues. V was cut by 8 bases and J by 6 bases, with 8 bases left in between. The data were produced by immunoSEQ multiplex PCR, yet TCRdb's version contains in-frame clones alone and is incomplete. The repertoire holds approximately 85,000 clones, with around 90% as singletons. This clone occurred once. The sequencing input was peripheral blood. The receptor was derived from a man aged 50 to 60 with acute or convalescent COVID-19. V and J are TRBV12-3 or TRBV12-4 and TRBJ2-1; weak D call: TRBD2 (5 bases). The CDR3 here is CASYRGNEQFF. CDR3 DNA sequence: TGTGCCAGCTACCGGGGCAATGAGCAGTTCTTC.